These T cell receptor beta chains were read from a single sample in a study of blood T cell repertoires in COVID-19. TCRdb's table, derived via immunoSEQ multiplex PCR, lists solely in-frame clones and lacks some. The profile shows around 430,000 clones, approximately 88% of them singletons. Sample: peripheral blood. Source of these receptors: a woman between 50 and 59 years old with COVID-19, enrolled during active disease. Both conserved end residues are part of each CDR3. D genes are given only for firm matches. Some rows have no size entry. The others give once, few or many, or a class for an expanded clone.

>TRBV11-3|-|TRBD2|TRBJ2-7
TGTGCCAGCAGCTCCGGGGCTAGCGGGGGAGGTGAGCAGTACTTC
CASSSGASGGGEQYF
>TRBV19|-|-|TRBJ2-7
TGTGCCAGTGCCCCCCGGGGGAATTACTACGAGCAGTACTTC
CASAPRGNYYEQYF
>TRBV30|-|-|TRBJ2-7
TGTGCCTGGAGTGTACCTTATGAGGGCGTTGCCTACGAGCAGTACTTC
CAWSVPYEGVAYEQYF
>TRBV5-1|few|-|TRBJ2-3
TGCGCCAGCAGCTTGACAGGGTTGGGAAATACGCAGTATTTT
CASSLTGLGNTQYF
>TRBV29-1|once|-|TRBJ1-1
TGCAGCGTTGTACTGGGGGGGAAGGGCACTGAAGCTTTCTTT
CSVVLGGKGTEAFF
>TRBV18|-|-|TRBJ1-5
TGTGCCAGCTCACCAGGGGGGAGCAATCAGCCCCAGCATTTT
CASSPGGSNQPQHF
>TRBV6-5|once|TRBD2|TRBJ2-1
TGTGCCACCTCCCCTTCTAGCGGGGGCGGTGATGAGCAGTTCTTC
CATSPSSGGGDEQFF
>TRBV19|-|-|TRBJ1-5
TGTGCCAGTAGGGCCGGGGGGGGAGAAAATCAGCCCCAGCATTTT
CASRAGGGENQPQHF
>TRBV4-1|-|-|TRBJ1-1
TGCGCCAGCAGCCCAAGGGGCTCCCCCGGTGGCACTGAAGCTTTCTTT
CASSPRGSPGGTEAFF
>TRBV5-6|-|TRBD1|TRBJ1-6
TGTGCCAGCAGCTGGGGAACAGGGGTTGGCTCACCCCTCCACTTT
CASSWGTGVGSPLHF
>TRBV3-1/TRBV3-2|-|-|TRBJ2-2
TGTGCCAGCAGCCGGGAGACCGGGGAGCTGTTTTTT
CASSRETGELFF